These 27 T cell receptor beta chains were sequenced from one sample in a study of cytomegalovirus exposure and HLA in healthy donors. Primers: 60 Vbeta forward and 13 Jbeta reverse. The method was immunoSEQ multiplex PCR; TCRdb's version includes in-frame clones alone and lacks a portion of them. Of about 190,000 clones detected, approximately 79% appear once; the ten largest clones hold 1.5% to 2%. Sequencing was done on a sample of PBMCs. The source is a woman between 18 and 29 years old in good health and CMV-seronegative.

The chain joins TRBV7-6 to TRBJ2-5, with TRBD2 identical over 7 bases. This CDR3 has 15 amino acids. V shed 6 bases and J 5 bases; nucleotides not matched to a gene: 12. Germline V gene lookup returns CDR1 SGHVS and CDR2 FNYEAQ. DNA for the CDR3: TGTGCCAGCAGTCCCTCCGGGGGGATAGGGGAGACCCAGTACTTC. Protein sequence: CASSPSGGIGETQYF.

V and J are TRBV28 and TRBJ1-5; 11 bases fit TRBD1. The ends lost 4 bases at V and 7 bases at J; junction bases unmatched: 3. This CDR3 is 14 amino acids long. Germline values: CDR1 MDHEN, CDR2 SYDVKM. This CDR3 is CASSWGQGGQPQHF. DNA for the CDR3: TGTGCCAGCAGTTGGGGACAGGGGGGACAGCCCCAGCATTTT. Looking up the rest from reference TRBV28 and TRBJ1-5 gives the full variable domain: DVKVTQSSRYLVKRTGEKVFLECVQDMDHENMFWYRQDPGLGLRLIYFSYDVKMKEKGDIPEGYSVSREKKERFSLILESASTNQTSMYLCASSWGQGGQPQHFGDGTRLSIL.

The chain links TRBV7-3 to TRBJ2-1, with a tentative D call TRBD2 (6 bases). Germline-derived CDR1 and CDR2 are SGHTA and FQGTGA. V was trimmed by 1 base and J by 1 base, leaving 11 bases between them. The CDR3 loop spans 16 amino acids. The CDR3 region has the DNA TGTGCCAGCAGCTTAAGTGGGGGAGGTTCCTACAATGAGCAGTTCTTC. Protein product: CASSLSGGGSYNEQFF.

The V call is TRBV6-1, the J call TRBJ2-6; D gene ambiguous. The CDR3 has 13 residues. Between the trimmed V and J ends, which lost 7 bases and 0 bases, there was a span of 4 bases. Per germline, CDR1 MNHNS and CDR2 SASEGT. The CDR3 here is CASTRSGANVLTF. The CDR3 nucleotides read TGTGCCAGCACGCGCTCTGGGGCCAACGTCCTGACTTTC.

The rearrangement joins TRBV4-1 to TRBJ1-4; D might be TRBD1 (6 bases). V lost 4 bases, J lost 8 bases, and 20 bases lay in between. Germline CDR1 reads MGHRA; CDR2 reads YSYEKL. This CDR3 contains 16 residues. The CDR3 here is CASSPPPTGLSEKLFF. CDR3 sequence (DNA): TGCGCCAGCAGCCCTCCACCTACAGGGCTGAGCGAAAAACTGTTTTTT.

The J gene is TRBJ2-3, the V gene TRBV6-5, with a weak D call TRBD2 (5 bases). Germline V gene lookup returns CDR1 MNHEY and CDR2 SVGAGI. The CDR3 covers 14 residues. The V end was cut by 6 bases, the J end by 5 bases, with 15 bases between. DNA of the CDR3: TGTGCCAGCAGAGAAGGGCCTAGCCAAGATACGCAGTATTTT. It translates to CASREGPSQDTQYF.

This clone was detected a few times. CDR3: CASSFGGRGPYEQYF. CDR3 nucleotides: TGTGCCAGCAGTTTTGGGGGCAGGGGGCCCTACGAGCAGTACTTC. The V and J genes are TRBV27 and TRBJ2-7; 8 bases are shared with TRBD1. After removal of 3 bases from V and 2 bases from J, the junction contained 6 bases not matched to a gene. The CDR3 extends over 15 amino acids. Germline V gene data show CDR1 as MNHEY and CDR2 as SMNVEV (reference sequence).

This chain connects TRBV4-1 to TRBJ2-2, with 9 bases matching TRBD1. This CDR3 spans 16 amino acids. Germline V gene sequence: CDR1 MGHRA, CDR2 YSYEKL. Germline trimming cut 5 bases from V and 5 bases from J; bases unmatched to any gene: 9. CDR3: CASSVHGTGLTGELFF. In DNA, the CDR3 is TGCGCCAGCAGCGTACACGGGACAGGGTTAACCGGGGAGCTGTTTTTT.

CDR3 in DNA: TGTGCCACCGGACTAGCGGGGGTCTGGGAGCAGTACTTC. It encodes CATGLAGVWEQYF. The chain recombines TRBV6-1 with TRBJ2-7; TRBD2 aligns across 13 bases. Germline CDR1 and CDR2: MNHNS and SASEGT. The CDR3 contains 13 residues. With V trimmed by 10 bases and J by 7 bases, 7 bases remained unmatched.

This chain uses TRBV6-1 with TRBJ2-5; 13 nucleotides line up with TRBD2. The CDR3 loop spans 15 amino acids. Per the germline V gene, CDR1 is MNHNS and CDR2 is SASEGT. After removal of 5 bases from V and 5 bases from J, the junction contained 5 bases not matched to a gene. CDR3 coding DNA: TGTGCCAGCAGTAAGACTAGCGGGGGGCCGGAGACCCAGTACTTC. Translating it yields CASSKTSGGPETQYF.

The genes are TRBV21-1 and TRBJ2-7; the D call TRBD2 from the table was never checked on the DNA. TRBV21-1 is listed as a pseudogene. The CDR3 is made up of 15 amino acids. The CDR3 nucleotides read TGTGCCAGCCGCTTGTCCTCTAGCGGGACCTACGAGCAGTACTTC. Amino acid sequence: CASRLSSSGTYEQYF.

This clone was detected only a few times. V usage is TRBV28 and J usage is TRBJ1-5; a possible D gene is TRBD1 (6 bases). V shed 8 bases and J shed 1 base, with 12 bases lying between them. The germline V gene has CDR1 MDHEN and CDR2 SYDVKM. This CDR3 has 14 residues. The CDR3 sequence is CASRIGQSNQPQHF. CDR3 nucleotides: TGTGCCAGCCGGATAGGACAGAGCAATCAGCCCCAGCATTTT.

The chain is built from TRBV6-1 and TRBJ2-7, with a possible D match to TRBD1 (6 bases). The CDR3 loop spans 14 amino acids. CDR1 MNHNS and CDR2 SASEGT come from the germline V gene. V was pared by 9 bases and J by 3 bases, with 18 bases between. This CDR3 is CASPDPDRVYEQYF. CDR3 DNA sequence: TGTGCCAGTCCGGACCCGGACAGAGTCTACGAGCAGTACTTC.

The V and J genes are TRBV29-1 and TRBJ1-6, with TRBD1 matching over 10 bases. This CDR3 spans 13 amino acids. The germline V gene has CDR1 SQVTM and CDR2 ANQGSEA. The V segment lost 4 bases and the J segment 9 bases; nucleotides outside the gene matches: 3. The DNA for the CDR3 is TGCAGCGTTGCGGGACAGGGGACTTCACCCCTCCACTTT. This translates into CSVAGQGTSPLHF.

CDR3 DNA: TGTGCCTGGAGTATAGCGGGAGGGTCTGAGCAGTTCTTC. It specifies CAWSIAGGSEQFF. The rearrangement links TRBV30 to TRBJ2-1, with TRBD2 matching over 11 bases. This CDR3 region has 13 residues. With 2 bases clipped from V and 9 bases from J, the junction kept 3 bases outside the gene matches. The germline V gene encodes CDR1 GTSNPN and CDR2 SVGIG (reference sequence).

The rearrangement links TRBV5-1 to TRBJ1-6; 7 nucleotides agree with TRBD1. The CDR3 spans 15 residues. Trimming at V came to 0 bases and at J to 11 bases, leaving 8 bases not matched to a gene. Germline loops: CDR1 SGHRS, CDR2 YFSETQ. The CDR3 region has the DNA TGCGCCAGCAGCTTGGAGGGGGCCTCTCTGACACCCCTCCACTTT. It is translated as CASSLEGASLTPLHF.

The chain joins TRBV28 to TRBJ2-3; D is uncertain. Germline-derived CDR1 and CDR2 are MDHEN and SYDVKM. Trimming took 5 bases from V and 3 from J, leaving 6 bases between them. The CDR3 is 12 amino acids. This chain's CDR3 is CASSLRTDTQYF. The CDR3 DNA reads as TGTGCCAGCAGTCTCCGGACAGATACGCAGTATTTT.

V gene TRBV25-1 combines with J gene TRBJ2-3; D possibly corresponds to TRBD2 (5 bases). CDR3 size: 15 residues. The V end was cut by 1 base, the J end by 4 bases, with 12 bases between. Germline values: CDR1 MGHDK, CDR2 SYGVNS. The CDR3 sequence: CASSELRQEADTQYF. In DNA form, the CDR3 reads TGTGCCAGCAGTGAATTACGTCAGGAGGCAGATACGCAGTATTTT.

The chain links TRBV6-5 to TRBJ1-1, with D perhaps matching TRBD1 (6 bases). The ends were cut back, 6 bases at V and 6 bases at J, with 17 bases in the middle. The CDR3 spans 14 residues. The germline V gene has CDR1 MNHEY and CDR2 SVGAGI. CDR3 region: CASSPGTFSSEAFF. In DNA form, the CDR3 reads TGTGCCAGCAGCCCGGGGACATTCAGCTCTGAAGCTTTCTTT.

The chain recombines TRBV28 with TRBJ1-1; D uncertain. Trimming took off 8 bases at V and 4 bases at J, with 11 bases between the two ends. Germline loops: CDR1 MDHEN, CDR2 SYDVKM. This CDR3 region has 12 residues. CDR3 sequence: CASSQVGTEAFF. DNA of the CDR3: TGTGCCAGCTCTCAGGTGGGCACTGAAGCTTTCTTT.

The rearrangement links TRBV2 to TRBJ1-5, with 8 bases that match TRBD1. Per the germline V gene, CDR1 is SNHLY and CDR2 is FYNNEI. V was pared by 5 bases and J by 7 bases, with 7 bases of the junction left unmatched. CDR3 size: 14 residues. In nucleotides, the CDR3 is TGTGCCAGCAGTAACCCCAGGGGGCAACAGCCCCAGCATTTT. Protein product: CASSNPRGQQPQHF. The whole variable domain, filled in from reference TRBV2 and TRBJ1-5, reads EPEVTQTPSHQVTQMGQEVILRCVPISNHLYFYWYRQILGQKVEFLVSFYNNEISEKSEIFDDQFSVERPDGSNFTLKIRSTKLEDSAMYFCASSNPRGQQPQHFGDGTRLSIL.

CDR3 protein: CASSPGSHQPQHF. CDR3 nucleotide sequence: TGTGCCAGCAGTCCAGGGTCGCATCAGCCCCAGCATTTT. V is TRBV6-5 and J is TRBJ1-5; D possibly corresponds to TRBD1 (5 bases). This CDR3 contains 13 residues. Trimming removed 5 bases from V and 5 bases from J, with 10 bases in between. CDR1 MNHEY and CDR2 SVGAGI come from the germline V gene.

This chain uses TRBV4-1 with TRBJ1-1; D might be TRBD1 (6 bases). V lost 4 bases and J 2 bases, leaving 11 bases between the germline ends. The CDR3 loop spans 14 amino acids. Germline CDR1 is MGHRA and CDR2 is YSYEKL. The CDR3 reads CASSLRTENTEAFF. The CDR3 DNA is TGCGCCAGCAGCCTGCGGACAGAAAACACTGAAGCTTTCTTT.

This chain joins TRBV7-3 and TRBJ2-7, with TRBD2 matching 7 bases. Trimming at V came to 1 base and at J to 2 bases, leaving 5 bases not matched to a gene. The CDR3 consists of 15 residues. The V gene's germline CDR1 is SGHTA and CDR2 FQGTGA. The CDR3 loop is CASSLNHGRTYEQYF. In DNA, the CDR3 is TGTGCCAGCAGCTTAAACCACGGGAGGACCTACGAGCAGTACTTC.

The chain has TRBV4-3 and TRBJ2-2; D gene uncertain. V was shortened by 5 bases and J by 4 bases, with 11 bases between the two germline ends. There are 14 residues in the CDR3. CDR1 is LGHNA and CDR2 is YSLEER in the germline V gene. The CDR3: CASSTQTGTGELFF. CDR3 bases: TGCGCCAGCAGCACCCAGACGGGCACCGGGGAGCTGTTTTTT.

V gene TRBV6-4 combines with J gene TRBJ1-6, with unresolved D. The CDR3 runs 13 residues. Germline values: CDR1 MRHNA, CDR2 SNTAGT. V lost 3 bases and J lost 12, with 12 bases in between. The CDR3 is CASSEVGGLPLHF. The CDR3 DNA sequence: TGTGCCAGCAGTGAGGTTGGAGGGTTACCCCTCCACTTT.

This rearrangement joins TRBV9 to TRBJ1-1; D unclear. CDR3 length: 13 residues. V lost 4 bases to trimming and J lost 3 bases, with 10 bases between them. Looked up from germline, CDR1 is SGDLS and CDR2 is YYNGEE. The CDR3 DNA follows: TGTGCCAGCAGCTCACTGCGGGACACTGAAGCTTTCTTT. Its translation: CASSSLRDTEAFF.